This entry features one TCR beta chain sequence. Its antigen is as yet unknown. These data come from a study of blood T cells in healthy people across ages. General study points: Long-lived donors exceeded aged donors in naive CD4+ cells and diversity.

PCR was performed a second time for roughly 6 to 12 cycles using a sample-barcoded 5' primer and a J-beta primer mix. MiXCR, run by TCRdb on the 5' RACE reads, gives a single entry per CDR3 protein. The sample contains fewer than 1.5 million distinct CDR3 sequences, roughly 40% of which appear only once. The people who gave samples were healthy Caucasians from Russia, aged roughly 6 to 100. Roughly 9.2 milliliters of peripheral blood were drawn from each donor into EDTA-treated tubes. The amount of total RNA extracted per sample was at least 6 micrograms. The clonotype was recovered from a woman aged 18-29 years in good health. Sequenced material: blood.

The CDR3 nucleotides are TGTGCCACCAGCAGACAGGGGTTATCTGAAGCTTTCTTT. It yields the protein CATSRQGLSEAFF. The chain joins TRBV15 to TRBJ1-1; D perhaps matches TRBD1 (6 bases). Germline V gene sequence: CDR1 LNHNV, CDR2 YYDKDF (reference sequence). CDR3 length: 13 amino acids. Deletions cut 2 bases from V and 6 bases from J, with 10 bases between.